Given below is one T cell receptor (beta chain) in context. This entry belongs to a study of blood T cell repertoires in COVID-19. The method was immunoSEQ multiplex PCR; TCRdb's version includes in-frame clones alone and lacks a portion of them. This sample has 210,000 or so clones, with 75% to 90% found just once. CDR3 size: 15 residues. CDR1 and CDR2 (germline): SGHNT, YYREEE (reference sequence). Germline trimming cut 4 bases from V and 10 bases from J; bases unmatched to any gene: 11. The sequenced material came from PBMCs or T cells enriched from blood (not recorded which). This chain connects TRBV5-4 to TRBJ1-1, with TRBD1 matching 12 bases. This TCR was sampled from a woman aged 30 to 39 who had been exposed to COVID-19. CDR3 sequence (DNA): TGTGCCAGCAGCGGCGGGGACAGGGGGCGCTCAGGAGCTTTCTTT. Residues: CASSGGDRGRSGAFF.